One sample yielded the 20 T cell receptor beta chains listed below, sequenced in a study of cytotoxic CD8 clonotypes in ibrutinib-treated CLL. Only in-frame clones appear in the TCRdb table, and some are missing; sequencing was by immunoSEQ multiplex PCR. The sample shows hundreds of thousands of clones, roughly 67% of them seen only once. The material was PBMCs, obtained after 36 months of ibrutinib treatment. The receptors derive from a human donor with chronic lymphocytic leukemia.

The chain has TRBV28 and TRBJ2-2, with D maybe TRBD2 (7 bases). CDR3 length: 16 residues. The V gene's germline CDR1 is MDHEN and CDR2 SYDVKM. The germline V and J ends were trimmed by 5 bases and 4 bases, with 17 bases remaining between them. The chain's CDR3 is CASSLYGGLGTGELFF. CDR3 DNA sequence: TGTGCCAGCAGTCTCTACGGGGGGCTGGGCACCGGGGAGCTGTTTTTT. Variable domain in full (rest from reference TRBV28 and TRBJ2-2): DVKVTQSSRYLVKRTGEKVFLECVQDMDHENMFWYRQDPGLGLRLIYFSYDVKMKEKGDIPEGYSVSREKKERFSLILESASTNQTSMYLCASSLYGGLGTGELFFGEGSRLTVL.

CDR3 DNA sequence: TGTGCCACCAGCAGACATCACCGGGAGACCCAGTACTTC. Translating it yields CATSRHHRETQYF. The chain links TRBV15 to TRBJ2-5; D remains unclear. V was cut by 2 bases and J by 5 bases, with 9 bases left in between. The CDR3 loop spans 13 amino acids. Germline V CDR1 and CDR2: LNHNV, YYDKDF (reference sequence). The variable domain in full, completed from reference TRBV15 and TRBJ2-5, reads DAMVIQNPRYQVTQFGKPVTLSCSQTLNHNVMYWYQQKSSQAPKLLFHYYDKDFNNEADTPDNFQSRRPNTSFCFLDIRSPGLGDTAMYLCATSRHHRETQYFGPGTRLLVL.

The chain links TRBV9 to TRBJ1-1, with unresolved D. The germline V and J ends were trimmed by 2 bases and 5 bases, with 22 bases remaining between them. The CDR3 is made up of 17 amino acids. Germline V lookup: CDR1 SGDLS, CDR2 YYNGEE. CDR3 nucleotides: TGTGCCAGCAGCGTTGAGGGAGTTTATGGGGATCGGACTGAAGCTTTCTTT. This encodes CASSVEGVYGDRTEAFF.

J is TRBJ1-4 and V is TRBV28; D is perhaps TRBD1 (6 bases). Trimming removed 2 bases at V and 1 base at J, with 8 bases between. The CDR3 has 15 amino acids. Germline CDR1 and CDR2: MDHEN and SYDVKM. CDR3 region: CASSLGTRTNEKLFF. In DNA, the CDR3 is TGTGCCAGCAGTTTAGGGACAAGAACTAATGAAAAACTGTTTTTT.

The CDR3 region is CASSPSNPCRFF. The DNA for the CDR3 is TGTGCCAGCAGTCCGTCGAACCCTTGTCGGTTCTTC. The rearrangement joins TRBV27 to TRBJ2-1, with no clear D. V was shortened by 5 bases and J by 15 bases, with 17 bases between the two germline ends. CDR1 is MNHEY and CDR2 is SMNVEV in the germline V gene (reference sequence). There are 12 residues in the CDR3.

The V call is TRBV4-3, the J call TRBJ2-5; 10 positions match TRBD2. The germline gives CDR1 LGHNA, CDR2 YSLEER. The CDR3 extends over 15 amino acids. Trimming removed 1 base from V and 1 base from J; junction bases left unmatched: 0. CDR3 residues: CASSQGTSGQETQYF. CDR3 bases: TGCGCCAGCAGCCAAGGGACTAGCGGCCAAGAGACCCAGTACTTC.

This clone was counted a few times. The chain recombines TRBV2 with TRBJ2-2; 7 nucleotides align to TRBD1. This CDR3 contains 15 residues. Germline values: CDR1 SNHLY, CDR2 FYNNEI. Losses at the gene ends were 7 bases for V and 0 bases for J; bases not matched to a gene: 5. The CDR3 reads CASIFRGPNTGELFF. CDR3 DNA: TGTGCCAGCATATTTAGGGGGCCGAACACCGGGGAGCTGTTTTTT.

The V gene is TRBV21-1, the J gene TRBJ1-1; TRBD1 is taken as the D call from the table, unchecked against the DNA. TRBV21-1 is flagged as a pseudogene. This CDR3 spans 16 amino acids. CDR3 loop: CASSKEGQGGNTEAFF. The CDR3 bases are TGTGCCAGCAGCAAAGAAGGACAGGGGGGGAACACTGAAGCTTTCTTT.

CDR3 coding DNA: TGTGCCAGCAGCATGGCGGGAGGAGGGGGTGAGCAGTTCTTC. Translation gives CASSMAGGGGEQFF. The chain joins TRBV6-5 to TRBJ2-1, with TRBD2 matching 8 bases. Germline-derived CDR1 and CDR2 are MNHEY and SVGAGI. The CDR3 runs to 14 residues. Trimming removed 6 bases from V and 9 bases from J; junction bases left unmatched: 10.

The chain links TRBV7-2 to TRBJ1-2; a weak D match, TRBD1 (6 bases). V lost 6 bases and J 4 bases, leaving 27 bases between the germline ends. The germline CDR1 and CDR2 sequences are SGHTA and FQGNSA. The CDR3 is 18 residues long. This CDR3 is CASREYMVQGQDVYGYTF. DNA of the CDR3: TGTGCCAGCAGGGAGTATATGGTACAGGGTCAGGATGTCTATGGCTACACCTTC.

The chain recombines TRBV29-1 with TRBJ1-1; perhaps TRBD1 as D (5 bases). Trimming stripped 6 bases from V and 1 base from J, with 9 bases between. The germline gives CDR1 SQVTM, CDR2 ANQGSEA. The CDR3 has 12 amino acids. The CDR3 DNA sequence: TGCAGCGTCACCACAGGGAACACTGAAGCTTTCTTT. Translated, it gives CSVTTGNTEAFF.

The rearrangement joins TRBV7-2 to TRBJ2-7; D call uncertain. V was clipped by 2 bases and J by 2 bases, with 10 bases between them. The CDR3 length is 14 residues. Germline V gene data show CDR1 as SGHTA and CDR2 as FQGNSA. The CDR3 sequence: CASSLSAQTYEQYF. DNA of the CDR3: TGTGCCAGCAGCTTAAGCGCCCAAACCTACGAGCAGTACTTC.

The chain carries TRBV5-1 and TRBJ2-5; 10 bases are shared with TRBD2. The germline CDR1 and CDR2 sequences are SGHRS and YFSETQ. Losses at the gene ends were 0 bases for V and 2 bases for J; bases not matched to a gene: 7. The CDR3 loop spans 17 amino acids. DNA of the CDR3: TGCGCCAGCAGCTTGGCCCCGGGACTAGCGACACAAGAGACCCAGTACTTC. This translates into CASSLAPGLATQETQYF.

The rearrangement joins TRBV9 to TRBJ1-1, with TRBD1 matching over 7 bases. The length of the CDR3 is 15 residues. Germline loops: CDR1 SGDLS, CDR2 YYNGEE. The trim removed 4 bases at V and 3 bases at J, leaving 9 bases unmatched. The CDR3 sequence: CASSPRLDRDTEAFF. The CDR3 bases are TGTGCCAGCAGCCCCCGCTTAGACAGGGACACTGAAGCTTTCTTT.

This clone was detected ten times or more. CDR3 residues: CASSLLDGRVSLGANVLTF. In nucleotides, the CDR3 is TGCGCCAGCAGCTTGTTGGATGGCAGGGTGTCTCTTGGGGCCAACGTCCTGACTTTC. This chain links TRBV5-1 with TRBJ2-6; possibly TRBD1 for D (5 bases). Germline CDR1 reads SGHRS; CDR2 reads YFSETQ. This CDR3 contains 19 residues. Deletions cut 1 base from V and 3 bases from J, with 20 bases between.

The chain uses TRBV5-1 and TRBJ2-7, with D possibly called TRBD1 or TRBD2 (6 bases each). This CDR3 contains 15 residues. Germline V gene lookup returns CDR1 SGHRS and CDR2 YFSETQ. V dropped 5 bases and J dropped 7 bases, with 22 bases sitting between them. The CDR3: CASSEGGVNPREQYF. Written as DNA, the CDR3 is TGCGCCAGCAGTGAGGGGGGCGTGAATCCTAGAGAGCAGTACTTC.

Points on this clone: In the same sample, other DNA sequences code for this CDR3. This chain uses TRBV18 with TRBJ2-7, with 8 bases matching TRBD1. The CDR3 is 13 amino acids. V was pared by 3 bases and J by 6 bases, with 4 bases of the junction left unmatched. Germline-derived CDR1 and CDR2 are KGHSH and LQKENI. CDR3 loop: CASSPQGAGEQYF. Here the CDR3 DNA reads TGTGCCAGCTCACCCCAGGGGGCGGGCGAGCAGTACTTC.

The sample holds one count of this clone. The rearrangement uses TRBV5-1 and TRBJ2-1, with TRBD2 matching 14 bases. From germline, CDR1 is SGHRS and CDR2 YFSETQ. The CDR3 runs to 16 residues. V lost 5 bases and J lost 10; bases outside the gene matches: 11. The CDR3 protein is CASRALTSGRASEQFF. The CDR3, as DNA: TGCGCCAGCAGGGCCCTGACTAGCGGGAGGGCCAGCGAGCAGTTCTTC.

The chain uses TRBV7-9 and TRBJ2-3; TRBD1 matches at 10 bases. The CDR3 is 16 amino acids. V trimming: 5 bases; J trimming: 3 bases; junction bases outside the gene matches: 8. Germline assignment: CDR1 SEHNR and CDR2 FQNEAQ (reference sequence). The DNA for the CDR3 is TGTGCCAGCAGCGCGACAGGGGGCTTTAGAACAGATACGCAGTATTTT. It specifies CASSATGGFRTDTQYF.

J is TRBJ2-7 and V is TRBV20-1; D is ambiguous. This CDR3 is 11 amino acids long. Trimming shortened V by 1 base and J by 7 bases, and 8 bases separated the two germline ends. Germline CDR1 DFQATT, CDR2 SNEGSKA (reference sequence). CDR3 protein: CSARVQWEQYF. CDR3 DNA: TGCAGTGCTAGAGTGCAGTGGGAGCAGTACTTC.